The 21 T cell receptor delta chains below were found in one sample sequenced in a study of γδ T cells in repeated Plasmodium falciparum infection. Bulk repertoires came from Vgamma9/Vdelta2+ or Vdelta2-negative gammadelta T cells flow-sorted from PBMC. TCRdb reprocessed the multiplex PCR reads through CATT. The repertoire has tens of thousands of delta-chain clones, roughly 0.9% of them found once; the top ten carry approximately 10%. The sample was gamma-delta T cells from blood. The receptors originated from a pool of human donors (malaria-infected and uninfected, not separated).

This clone was seen a few times. This likely reflects a read error, since a far larger clone is one base away. Other DNA sequences within the sample encode an identical CDR3. The chain employs TRDV2 and TRDJ1; 12 bases are a match to TRDD3. TCRdb records no J gene; here it was assigned by comparing the DNA to germline. CDR3 length: 17 residues. From germline, CDR1 is GEAIGNYY and CDR2 EKD. V dropped 6 bases and J dropped 3; count of bases not matched to a gene: 13. The CDR3 DNA is TGTGCCTGTCAGCCCTGGGGGATACGCCCGGATTCCGATAAACTCATCTTT. It yields the protein CACQPWGIRPDSDKLIF.

This clone was counted many times. A far more abundant clone sits one base away, making this likely a read error. Other DNA sequences in this specimen translate into the identical CDR3. The V gene is TRDV2, the J gene TRDJ1; a weak D match, TRDD2 (6 bases). The CDR3 extends over 17 amino acids. CDR1 is GEAIGNYY, CDR2 EKD, per germline. Trimming shortened V by 2 bases and J by 9 bases, and 27 bases separated the two germline ends. CDR3 protein: CACDNSLSYPEGGELIF. For the CDR3, the DNA is TGTGCCTGTGACAATTCCTTGTCCTACCCCGAGGGTGGTGAACTCATCTTT.

Regarding this clone: This DNA translates differently at residue 6 from the TCRdb protein, which is that of a much larger clone; a read error is likely, and the protein shown is the DNA's own translation. The V gene is TRDV1, the J gene TRDJ1, with TRDD3 identical over 9 bases. The CDR3 runs 20 residues. V was pared by 2 bases and J by 0 bases, with 16 bases of the junction left unmatched. The germline gives CDR1 TSWWSYY, CDR2 QGS. In DNA, the CDR3 is TGTGCTCTTGGGGAATGGTTGGCTGCACTGGGGGACAAGTACACCGATAAACTCATCTTT. It yields the protein CALGEWLAALGDKYTDKLIF.

A few counts support this clone. The germline gene is not matched at one end of the junction; a read error may be the cause. The V and J genes are TRDV1 and TRDJ1; 11 nucleotides line up with TRDD3. Per the germline V gene, CDR1 is TSWWSYY and CDR2 is QGS. The CDR3 consists of 22 residues. The chain's CDR3 is CALGERPFLLLGDMGNTDKLTF. In DNA form, the CDR3 reads TGTGCTCTTGGGGAACGGCCCTTCCTTTTACTGGGGGATATGGGAAACACCGATAAACTCACCTTT.

Remarks on this clone: The protein that TCRdb holds for this DNA derives from a much larger clone and differs from the translated DNA at residue 14, which likely indicates a read error; the protein shown here is translated from the DNA. V usage is TRDV2 and J usage is TRDJ1; 9 bases align to TRDD3. TCRdb carries no J gene annotation; the J gene was assigned here by matching the DNA with germline. The CDR3 consists of 18 residues. Germline V gene data show CDR1 as GEAIGNYY and CDR2 as EKD. CDR3 amino acids: CACDPMGTGGLHTGKLIF. CDR3 nucleotides: TGTGCCTGTGACCCCATGGGGACTGGGGGACTACACACCGGTAAACTCATCTTT.

This clone was observed a handful of times. TCRdb shows a much larger clone's protein in place of this DNA's translation, and the two differ at residue 11, likely through a read error; the protein shown is translated from the DNA. The V call is TRDV2, the J call TRDJ1; D unclear. No J gene is reported in TCRdb; it was inferred here by comparing the DNA with germline. CDR3 size: 16 residues. V lost 3 bases to trimming and J lost 3 bases, with 19 bases between them. Germline-derived CDR1 and CDR2 are GEAIGNYY and EKD. CDR3 DNA sequence: TGTGCCTGTGACGCTCTATATACCTTGTACGCCGATAAACTCATCTTT. It is translated as CACDALYTLYADKLIF.

This clone was observed a few times. The protein held in TCRdb is that of a much larger clone and does not match this DNA's translation at residue 4, likely because of a read error; the protein shown is translated from the DNA. The rearrangement joins TRDV2 to TRDJ2; 11 bases are a match to TRDD3. TCRdb gives no J gene; it was assigned here by matching the DNA to germline. The CDR3 totals 18 residues. Germline assignment: CDR1 GEAIGNYY and CDR2 EKD. The CDR3 region is CACNTKWGIRGLTAQLFF. The CDR3 nucleotides are TGTGCCTGTAACACGAAGTGGGGGATACGGGGTTTGACAGCACAACTCTTCTTT.

There are many counts of this clone. The protein TCRdb lists belongs to a much larger clone and differs from this DNA's translation at residue 3, which points to a read error; the protein shown is made from the DNA. This chain connects TRDV1 to TRDJ1; 10 bases agree with TRDD3. Germline V gives CDR1 TSWWSYY, CDR2 QGS. This CDR3 is 18 amino acids long. The CDR3: CAPGTLRIGGWGIQQLIF. CDR3 in DNA: TGTGCTCCTGGGACTCTTAGAATAGGTGGTTGGGGGATACAACAACTCATCTTT.

This clone has more than one count but fewer than ten. Translating this DNA gives a protein that differs at residue 14 from the TCRdb one, which belongs to a much larger clone; a read error is likely, and the protein shown is this translation. Here the V gene is TRDV1, but the J gene went uncalled; the listed D gene, TRDD3, was not tested against the DNA. Germline CDR1 reads TSWWSYY; CDR2 reads QGS. The CDR3 has 16 residues. CDR3 coding DNA: TGTGCTCTTGGGGAACTCCCCGGGGGTTACACCGATAAACCCATCTTT. Translation: CALGELPGGYTDKPIF.

The sample holds a few counts of this clone. The TCRdb protein comes from a much larger clone and disagrees with this DNA's translation at residue 23, likely due to a read error; the protein given here is derived from the DNA. This chain links TRDV1 with TRDJ1; 12 bases align to TRDD3. Germline-derived CDR1 and CDR2 are TSWWSYY and QGS. The CDR3 is made up of 25 amino acids. CDR3 sequence: CALGEPHTRPSTKFNWGIHSDKPIF. The CDR3 nucleotides are TGTGCTCTTGGGGAACCCCATACCAGGCCTTCTACCAAGTTTAACTGGGGGATACACTCCGATAAACCCATCTTT.

Concerning this clone itself: A read error likely explains why the TCRdb protein, taken from a much larger clone, differs from this DNA's translation at residue 14; the protein shown is translated from the DNA. The CDR3 loop is CALGEVPTGGLRPHTDKLIF. CDR3 nucleotide sequence: TGTGCTCTTGGGGAAGTTCCGACTGGGGGTCTACGCCCTCACACCGATAAACTCATCTTT. V usage is TRDV1 and J usage is TRDJ1; 8 nucleotides agree with TRDD3. The V gene's germline CDR1 is TSWWSYY and CDR2 QGS. The CDR3 consists of 20 residues. After removal of 2 bases from V and 0 bases from J, the junction contained 17 bases not matched to a gene.

This clone was recorded a few times. One base separates it from a far larger clone, so it is likely a read error. The same CDR3 is also encoded by other DNA sequences in this sample. This sequence joins TRDV1 and TRDJ1; 10 positions match TRDD3. TCRdb carries no J gene annotation; the J gene was assigned here by matching the DNA with germline. The CDR3 spans 18 residues. V lost 9 bases to trimming and J lost 1 base; unmatched junction nucleotides: 17. Germline V gene data show CDR1 as TSWWSYY and CDR2 as QGS. The CDR3 here is CALTLTLLGDTLTDKLIF. In nucleotides, the CDR3 is TGTGCTCTCACCCTAACCTTATTGGGGGATACTCTCACCGATAAACTCATCTTT.

This clone was seen a handful of times. This likely stems from a read error, as it lies one base from a far larger clone. The same CDR3 is also encoded by other DNA sequences in this sample. The chain uses TRDV1 and TRDJ1, with 8 bases that match TRDD3. Per the germline V gene, CDR1 is TSWWSYY and CDR2 is QGS. The CDR3 covers 22 residues. The CDR3 spells CALGEGVTRGRLGAPYTDKLIF. DNA for the CDR3: TGTGCTCTTGGGGAAGGTGTTACCCGGGGCCGACTGGGGGCTCCGTACACCGATAAGCTCATCTTT.

As regards this clone: The protein given by TCRdb reflects a much larger clone and differs at residue 6 from this DNA's translation, likely from a read error; the protein shown is the DNA's translation. The chain links TRDV1 to TRDJ1; D is unclear. No J segment appears in TCRdb, so it was assigned here by matching the sequence to germline. The CDR3 contains 16 residues. The germline V gene has CDR1 TSWWSYY and CDR2 QGS. V shed 1 base and J shed 0 bases, with 12 bases lying between them. CDR3 nucleotides: TGTGCTCTTGGGGAACCCCTTGTCCCCCACACCGATAAACTCATCTTT. Its translation is CALGEPLVPHTDKLIF.

This clone was counted many times. The TCRdb record carries a much larger clone's protein, which differs from this DNA's translation at residue 17; a read error is the likely cause, and the protein listed here is the DNA translation. The V call is TRDV1, the J call TRDJ1, with 10 bases that match TRDD3. The germline CDR1 and CDR2 sequences are TSWWSYY and QGS. The CDR3 sequence is 20 residues long. The CDR3 DNA sequence: TGTGCTCTTGGGGAACCAAGGCGCTTTACTGGGGGATTCTACACCGATAGACTCATCTTT. It yields the protein CALGEPRRFTGGFYTDRLIF.

This clone has just a few counts. A read error likely explains this, since a far larger clone differs by one base. Different DNA sequences within this sample yield the same CDR3. The rearrangement links TRDV2 to TRDJ1; no definite D call. TCRdb supplies no J gene; here it was assigned by aligning the nucleotide sequence to germline. This CDR3 is 14 amino acids long. Trimming removed 1 base from V and 10 bases from J, with 18 bases in between. The V gene's germline CDR1 is GEAIGNYY and CDR2 EKD. The CDR3 is CACDTPFVVGVLIF. The CDR3 nucleotides are TGTGCCTGTGACACTCCTTTTGTAGTTGGCGTACTCATCTTT.

This clone was recorded a few times. A far larger clone lies a single base away; this is likely a read error. The same CDR3 can be traced to other DNA sequences in this sample. The rearrangement uses TRDV1 and TRDJ1, with D possibly matching TRDD3 (5 bases). Germline V lookup: CDR1 TSWWSYY, CDR2 QGS. The CDR3 is 19 residues long. CDR3 nucleotide sequence: TGTGCCCTTGGGGAACTGCTCGCCCCGCGCGTAGTATACACCGATAAACTCATCTTT. Amino acids: CALGELLAPRVVYTDKLIF.

This clone was detected only a few times. This DNA's translation differs at residue 13 from TCRdb's protein, which comes from a much larger clone; a read error is likely, and the protein shown is translated from the DNA. This rearrangement joins TRDV2 to TRDJ2; 9 nucleotides agree with TRDD3. CDR1 and CDR2 from the germline V gene are GEAIGNYY and EKD. This CDR3 contains 17 residues. The CDR3 is CACDTVGDTRATVQLFF. The CDR3 DNA follows: TGTGCCTGTGACACAGTAGGGGATACGCGGGCGACAGTACAACTCTTCTTT.

This clone occurred a few times. This likely traces to a read error, being one base from a far larger clone. Other DNA sequences in this specimen translate into the identical CDR3. This chain links TRDV1 with TRDJ2; 7 bases match TRDD3. The V and J ends lost 1 base and 0 bases, in that order; junction bases with no gene match: 20. The CDR3 totals 22 residues. The V gene's germline CDR1 is TSWWSYY and CDR2 QGS. The CDR3 DNA follows: TGTGCTCTTGGGGAACCCCATTTTCCCACGACAGGATACGCGGCTTTGACAGCACAACTCTTCTTT. This gives the protein CALGEPHFPTTGYAALTAQLFF.

A note on this clone: The protein TCRdb lists belongs to a much larger clone and differs from this DNA's translation at residue 14, which points to a read error; the protein shown is made from the DNA. This chain joins TRDV1 and TRDJ1; 9 bases are a match to TRDD3. The CDR3 runs to 24 residues. CDR1 is TSWWSYY, CDR2 QGS, per germline. Trimming removed 1 base from V and 0 bases from J; junction bases left unmatched: 27. The CDR3 region has the DNA TGTGCTCTTGGGGAACGGGCGGTAAGGAACCTAGGCCTACCGGGGGATACTTACACCGATAAACTCATCTTT. It encodes CALGERAVRNLGLPGDTYTDKLIF.

This clone has ten or more counts. The protein TCRdb gives is from a much larger clone and does not agree with this DNA's translation at residue 15, likely a read error; the protein shown here comes from the DNA. The chain links TRDV2 to TRDJ1; 12 bases align to TRDD3. This CDR3 has 19 residues. CDR1 is GEAIGNYY and CDR2 is EKD in the germline V gene. DNA of the CDR3: TGTGCCTGTGACACCGGGATCTGGGGGATACGCGGGTACACCGGTAAACTCATCTTT. Encoded protein: CACDTGIWGIRGYTGKLIF.